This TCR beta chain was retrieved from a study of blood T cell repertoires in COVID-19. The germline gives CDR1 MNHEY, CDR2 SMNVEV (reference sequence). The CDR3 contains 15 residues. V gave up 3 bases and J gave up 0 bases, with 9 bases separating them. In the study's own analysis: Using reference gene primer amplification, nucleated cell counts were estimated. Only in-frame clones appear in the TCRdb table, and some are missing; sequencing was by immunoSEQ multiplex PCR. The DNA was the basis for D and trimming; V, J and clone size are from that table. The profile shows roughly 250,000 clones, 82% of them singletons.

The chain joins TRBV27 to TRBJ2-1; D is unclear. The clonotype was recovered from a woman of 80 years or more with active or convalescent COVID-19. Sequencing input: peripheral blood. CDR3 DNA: TGTGCCAGCAGTTTGGCACAGAGCTCCTACAATGAGCAGTTCTTC. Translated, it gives CASSLAQSSYNEQFF.